A single sample is the source of the 13 T cell receptor beta chains below, sequenced in a study of T cells in Graves' hyperthyroidism and ophthalmopathy. It was RNA transcripts that yielded the amplified TCR beta CDR3 regions. The primer set for the first-round RT-PCR of the TCR CDR3 was HTBI. Each CDR3 protein is one row after TCRdb ran MiXCR on the multiplex PCR reads. The profile shows about 590,000 distinct CDR3 sequences, 15% to 19% of them singletons. The sequenced sample was blood. The origin of the receptors is a woman aged 25 to 39 with Graves' hyperthyroidism.

V usage is TRBV18 and J usage is TRBJ2-7; tentatively, D is TRBD1 or TRBD2 (5 bases each). Germline V gene lookup returns CDR1 KGHSH and CDR2 LQKENI. The V and J ends lost 3 bases and 2 bases respectively, with 14 bases between them. The CDR3 has 15 residues. The chain's CDR3 is CASSPGRGIAYEQYF. As DNA, the CDR3 is TGTGCCAGCTCACCGGGACGGGGTATCGCCTACGAGCAGTACTTC.

At least ten counts were recorded for this clonotype. The chain joins TRBV3-2 to TRBJ1-1. TRBV3-2 is noted as a pseudogene. The CDR3 has 14 residues. The CDR3 is CAEPIGGLNTEAFF. The CDR3 DNA sequence: TGTGCCGAACCGATCGGCGGACTGAACACTGAAGCTTTCTTT.

The chain combines TRBV24-1 with TRBJ2-3; 14 bases are a match to TRBD2. Looked up from germline, CDR1 is KGHDR and CDR2 is SFDVKD. V lost 3 bases to trimming and J lost 4 bases; unmatched junction nucleotides: 8. The length of the CDR3 is 18 residues. As DNA, the CDR3 is TGTGCCACCAGTGATGCCGGGACTAGCGGGAGTACCCCAGATACGCAGTATTTT. It is translated as CATSDAGTSGSTPDTQYF.

In its sample, this clonotype was seen many times. At one boundary the junction diverges from the germline segment, which might be a read error. The V call is TRBV5-8, the J call TRBJ2-1; unclear D gene. Germline V gene sequence: CDR1 SGHTS, CDR2 YDEGEE. CDR3 size: 15 residues. The CDR3 DNA is TGTGCCAGCAGCTTGGGGCCGGGCTCCAACAATGAGCAGTTCTTC. Translated, it gives CASSLGPGSNNEQFF.

The chain couples TRBV12-3 or TRBV12-4 to TRBJ2-2; D possibly corresponds to TRBD2 (5 bases). The CDR3 length is 15 residues. V lost 6 bases and J lost 2, with 13 bases in between. The CDR3 region is CASRGRGFNTGELFF. The CDR3 DNA reads TGTGCCAGCAGGGGCCGGGGATTCAACACCGGGGAGCTGTTTTTT.

The chain recombines TRBV20-1 with TRBJ2-2, with D possibly called TRBD1 or TRBD2 (6 bases each). Trimming cost V 3 bases and J 0 bases, with 11 bases left between them. The CDR3 covers 15 residues. Germline lookup yields CDR1 DFQATT and CDR2 SNEGSKA (reference sequence). The CDR3 DNA reads as TGCAGTGCTAGGCCGGGGGCTGCGAACACCGGGGAGCTGTTTTTT. Translating gives CSARPGAANTGELFF.

This clonotype has more than one count but fewer than ten. This chain uses TRBV12-3 or TRBV12-4 with TRBJ1-5; D unclear. V dropped 6 bases and J dropped 3 bases, with 9 bases sitting between them. This CDR3 region has 13 residues. Written as DNA, the CDR3 is TGTGCCAGCAGCCCTGGGATCAATCAGCCCCAGCATTTT. It specifies CASSPGINQPQHF.

The chain recombines TRBV30 with TRBJ1-6; tentative D call: TRBD1 (6 bases). The CDR3 consists of 15 residues. Trimming pared 2 bases from V and 7 bases from J, leaving 15 bases between. Germline assignment: CDR1 GTSNPN and CDR2 SVGIG (reference sequence). The CDR3 loop reads CAWSRPQGTNSPLHF. The CDR3 region has the DNA TGTGCCTGGAGTCGTCCACAGGGAACAAATTCACCCCTCCACTTT.

The table lists this clonotype with many counts. J is TRBJ2-7 and V is TRBV7-2; TRBD2 is a possible D gene (6 bases). Trimming took off 1 base at V and 2 bases at J, with 12 bases between the two ends. This CDR3 contains 15 residues. CDR1 and CDR2 from the germline V gene are SGHTA and FQGNSA. CDR3 DNA: TGTGCCAGCAGCTTAGAGGCGGGACGACCCTACGAGCAGTACTTC. This encodes CASSLEAGRPYEQYF.

In its sample, this clonotype was seen many times. The genes are TRBV7-2 and TRBJ1-1, with D possibly matching TRBD1 (6 bases). Between the trimmed V and J ends, which lost 3 bases and 0 bases, there was a span of 8 bases. Germline loops: CDR1 SGHTA, CDR2 FQGNSA. CDR3 size: 14 residues. The CDR3 here is CASSLDSMNTEAFF. CDR3 nucleotide sequence: TGTGCCAGCAGCTTGGACAGCATGAACACTGAAGCTTTCTTT. Full variable domain (outside the CDR3, taken from reference TRBV7-2 and TRBJ1-1): GAGVSQSPSNKVTEKGKDVELRCDPISGHTALYWYRQSLGQGLEFLIYFQGNSAPDKSGLPSDRFSAERTGGSVSTLTIQRTQQEDSAVYLCASSLDSMNTEAFFGQGTRLTVV.

The V call is TRBV20-1, the J call TRBJ2-4; D tentatively reads TRBD1 or TRBD2 (6 bases each). The length of the CDR3 is 15 residues. V was clipped by 7 bases and J by 0 bases, with 16 bases between them. Looked up from germline, CDR1 is DFQATT and CDR2 is SNEGSKA (reference sequence). This CDR3 reads CSGVWGAEAKNIQYF. CDR3 DNA sequence: TGCAGTGGGGTTTGGGGGGCGGAAGCCAAAAACATTCAGTACTTC.

The chain couples TRBV20-1 to TRBJ2-2; TRBD2 matches 8 bases. The germline V gene has CDR1 DFQATT and CDR2 SNEGSKA (reference sequence). The CDR3 loop spans 14 amino acids. With V trimmed by 3 bases and J by 5 bases, 5 bases remained unmatched. The CDR3 sequence: CSASGRAETGELFF. CDR3 nucleotides: TGCAGTGCTAGCGGGAGGGCCGAGACCGGGGAGCTGTTTTTT.

This clonotype was detected ten times or more. The chain joins TRBV20-1 to TRBJ2-1; D is uncertain. The CDR3 covers 10 residues. CDR1 is DFQATT, CDR2 SNEGSKA, per germline (reference sequence). V lost 6 bases to trimming and J lost 6 bases, with 6 bases between them. The DNA of the CDR3 is TGCAGTGCAAAGACCAATGAGCAGTTCTTC. Residues: CSAKTNEQFF.